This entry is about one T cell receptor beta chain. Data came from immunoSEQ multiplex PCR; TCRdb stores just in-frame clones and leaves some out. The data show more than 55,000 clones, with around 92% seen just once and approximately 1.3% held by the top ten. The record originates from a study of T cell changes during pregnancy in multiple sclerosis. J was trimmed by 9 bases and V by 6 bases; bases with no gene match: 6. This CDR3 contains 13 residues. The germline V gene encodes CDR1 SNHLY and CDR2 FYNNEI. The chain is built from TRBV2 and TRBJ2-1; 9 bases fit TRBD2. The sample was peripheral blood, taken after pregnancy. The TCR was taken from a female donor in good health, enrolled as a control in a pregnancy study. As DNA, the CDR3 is TGTGCCAGCAGCGAAAGCGGGGGGAGTGAGCAGTTCTTC. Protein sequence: CASSESGGSEQFF. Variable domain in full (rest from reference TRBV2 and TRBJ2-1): EPEVTQTPSHQVTQMGQEVILRCVPISNHLYFYWYRQILGQKVEFLVSFYNNEISEKSEIFDDQFSVERPDGSNFTLKIRSTKLEDSAMYFCASSESGGSEQFFGPGTRLTVL.